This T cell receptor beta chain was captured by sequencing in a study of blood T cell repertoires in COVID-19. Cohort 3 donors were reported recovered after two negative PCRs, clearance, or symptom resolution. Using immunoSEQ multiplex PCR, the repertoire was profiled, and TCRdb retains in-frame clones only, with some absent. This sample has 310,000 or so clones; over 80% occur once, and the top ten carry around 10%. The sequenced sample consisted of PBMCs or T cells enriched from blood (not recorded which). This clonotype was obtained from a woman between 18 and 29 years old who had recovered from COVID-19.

CDR3 residues: CSAARASGSGYEQYF. CDR3 coding DNA: TGCAGCGCAGCAAGGGCTAGCGGGAGTGGTTACGAGCAGTACTTC. The rearrangement links TRBV29-1 to TRBJ2-7; 10 nucleotides align to TRBD2. Germline CDR1 is SQVTM and CDR2 is ANQGSEA. Losses at the gene ends were 7 bases for V and 4 bases for J; bases not matched to a gene: 13. The CDR3 has 15 residues.